A single sample is the source of the 17 T cell receptor beta chains below, sequenced in a study of cytomegalovirus exposure and HLA in healthy donors. A multiplex PCR was run with 60 Vbeta primers and 13 Jbeta primers. Measured with immunoSEQ multiplex PCR; TCRdb has only the in-frame clones, and not every one. The profile covers 80,000 to 95,000 clones, with around 78% appearing a single time and 5.5% to 7% taken by the ten largest. Sequencing used PBMCs. These receptors were taken from a man between 18 and 35 years old in good health and CMV-seropositive.

This chain connects TRBV6-5 to TRBJ2-3; D may be TRBD1 (5 bases). Germline loops: CDR1 MNHEY, CDR2 SVGAGI. The CDR3 runs to 14 residues. Trimming took off 4 bases at V and 3 bases at J, with 11 bases between the two ends. CDR3 DNA: TGTGCCAGCAGTTTACGGACACCGACAGATACGCAGTATTTT. Amino acids: CASSLRTPTDTQYF.

V gene TRBV28 combines with J gene TRBJ1-4; unclear D gene. V shed 3 bases and J shed 4 bases, with 6 bases lying between them. The CDR3 runs 13 residues. Per germline, CDR1 MDHEN and CDR2 SYDVKM. CDR3 residues: CASSFRSNEKLFF. The CDR3 DNA is TGTGCCAGCAGTTTCCGCAGTAATGAAAAACTGTTTTTT.

The chain couples TRBV7-3 to TRBJ2-2, with a tentative D call TRBD1 (5 bases). This CDR3 has 14 amino acids. V gave up 3 bases and J gave up 5 bases, with 10 bases separating them. Per the germline V gene, CDR1 is SGHTA and CDR2 is FQGTGA. The CDR3 loop is CASSLPQGTGELFF. DNA of the CDR3: TGTGCCAGCAGCTTGCCCCAGGGAACCGGGGAGCTGTTTTTT. Complete variable domain (other parts from reference TRBV7-3 and TRBJ2-2): GAGVSQTPSNKVTEKGKYVELRCDPISGHTALYWYRQSLGQGPEFLIYFQGTGAADDSGLPNDRFFAVRPEGSVSTLKIQRTERGDSAVYLCASSLPQGTGELFFGEGSRLTVL.

CDR3 coding DNA: TGTGCCAGCAGTTATGAAGCCAGGGAGGCTTCAGTGGCTTTCTTT. Protein sequence: CASSYEAREASVAFF. The chain combines TRBV6-5 with TRBJ1-1; maybe TRBD1 (5 bases). CDR1 is MNHEY, CDR2 SVGAGI, per germline. Deletions cut 3 bases from V and 11 bases from J, with 22 bases between. This CDR3 has 15 amino acids.

This clone came up a few times. The chain employs TRBV5-1 and TRBJ2-3; D gene ambiguous. Trimming stripped 0 bases from V and 4 bases from J, with 9 bases between. The germline V gene encodes CDR1 SGHRS and CDR2 YFSETQ. This CDR3 has 14 amino acids. The CDR3 region is CASSLEPGSDTQYF. The CDR3 DNA is TGCGCCAGCAGCTTGGAACCAGGATCAGATACGCAGTATTTT. The full variable domain, in which reference TRBV5-1 and TRBJ2-3 provide the parts outside the CDR3, is KAGVTQTPRYLIKTRGQQVTLSCSPISGHRSVSWYQQTPGQGLQFLFEYFSETQRNKGNFPGRFSGRQFSNSRSEMNVSTLELGDSALYLCASSLEPGSDTQYFGPGTRLTVL.

The chain carries TRBV4-2 and TRBJ2-5, with D perhaps TRBD2 (6 bases). Per the germline V gene, CDR1 is LGHNA and CDR2 is YNFKEQ. The CDR3 sequence is 15 residues long. V gave up 0 bases and J gave up 5 bases, with 13 bases separating them. Here the CDR3 DNA reads TGTGCCAGCAGCCAAGATGCGGGATTTAGGGAGACCCAGTACTTC. Its translation is CASSQDAGFRETQYF.

This clone was observed a handful of times. The chain links TRBV5-8 to TRBJ1-4; D is ambiguous. CDR1 is SGHTS, CDR2 YDEGEE, per germline. The V and J ends lost 6 bases and 8 bases respectively, with 14 bases between them. This CDR3 has 13 amino acids. The CDR3 bases are TGTGCCAGCAACCAGCTACCGGGAGAAAAACTGTTTTTT. Amino acids: CASNQLPGEKLFF. Based on the CDR3 plus reference TRBV5-8 and TRBJ1-4, the full variable domain is EAGVTQSPTHLIKTRGQQATLRCSPISGHTSVYWYQQALGLGLQFLLWYDEGEERNRGNFPPRFSGRQFPNYSSELNVNALELEDSALYLCASNQLPGEKLFFGSGTQLSVL.

The chain uses TRBV21-1 and TRBJ2-7; the DNA was not used to check the table's D call, TRBD1. TRBV21-1 is noted as a pseudogene. The CDR3 contains 15 residues. The CDR3 sequence: CASSKGDRLVSRQYF. DNA for the CDR3: TGTGCCAGCAGCAAAGGCGACAGGTTAGTATCGCGGCAGTACTTC.

This chain joins TRBV6-1 and TRBJ2-7; TRBD2 agrees at 12 bases. Germline CDR1 is MNHNS and CDR2 is SASEGT. This CDR3 contains 15 residues. V shed 3 bases, J shed 2 bases, and the junction held 2 bases outside the gene matches. The CDR3 reads CASSETSGRTYEQYF. CDR3 DNA sequence: TGTGCCAGCAGTGAGACTAGCGGGAGAACCTACGAGCAGTACTTC.

The rearrangement uses TRBV29-1 and TRBJ2-3; tentatively, D is TRBD1 (5 bases). V lost 7 bases and J 0 bases, leaving 17 bases between the germline ends. The germline CDR1 and CDR2 sequences are SQVTM and ANQGSEA. The CDR3 consists of 15 residues. CDR3 region: CSGRTLGDSTDTQYF. As DNA, the CDR3 is TGCAGCGGTCGCACCCTAGGGGATAGCACAGATACGCAGTATTTT.

The chain is built from TRBV7-9 and TRBJ1-1, with 8 bases that match TRBD1. The germline V gene encodes CDR1 SEHNR and CDR2 FQNEAQ (reference sequence). CDR3 size: 13 residues. V shed 4 bases, J shed 6 bases, and the junction held 4 bases outside the gene matches. Here the CDR3 reads CASSSTGVAEAFF. DNA for the CDR3: TGTGCCAGCAGCTCGACAGGGGTTGCTGAAGCTTTCTTT.

V is TRBV11-2 and J is TRBJ2-1, with D perhaps matching TRBD2 (5 bases). The CDR3 covers 14 residues. V was clipped by 5 bases and J by 10 bases, with 18 bases between them. Looked up from germline, CDR1 is SGHAT and CDR2 is FQNNGV. CDR3 protein: CASSLQYGPGEQFF. The CDR3 bases are TGTGCCAGCAGCCTTCAGTACGGTCCGGGGGAGCAGTTCTTC.

The chain is built from TRBV19 and TRBJ2-5, with D possibly TRBD2 on 6 matching bases. The CDR3 spans 14 residues. Germline CDR1 reads LNHDA; CDR2 reads SQIVND (reference sequence). Trimming took 9 bases from V and 4 from J, leaving 18 bases between them. For the CDR3, the DNA is TGTGCCAGCTCGGTATTGCGGGAAGGAGAGACCCAGTACTTC. This codes for CASSVLREGETQYF.

The chain combines TRBV5-1 with TRBJ1-2, with D tentatively TRBD1 (6 bases). Trimming removed 0 bases from V and 8 bases from J, with 11 bases in between. The CDR3 runs 13 residues. The germline gives CDR1 SGHRS, CDR2 YFSETQ. CDR3 bases: TGCGCCAGCAGCTTGGAACAGGGCTGGGGCTACACCTTC. Protein sequence: CASSLEQGWGYTF.

The J gene is TRBJ1-5, the V gene TRBV13; maybe TRBD1 (5 bases). CDR1 is PRHDT, CDR2 FYEKMQ, per germline (reference sequence). V lost 5 bases to trimming and J lost 1 base, with 12 bases between them. This CDR3 contains 15 residues. Here the CDR3 DNA reads TGTGCCAGCAGCCATTCTCCAGGGAGCAATCAGCCCCAGCATTTT. Its protein is CASSHSPGSNQPQHF. The full variable domain, rest sourced from reference TRBV13 and TRBJ1-5, is AAGVIQSPRHLIKEKRETATLKCYPIPRHDTVYWYQQGPGQDPQFLISFYEKMQSDKGSIPDRFSAQQFSDYHSELNMSSLELGDSALYFCASSHSPGSNQPQHFGDGTRLSIL.

The rearrangement uses TRBV5-1 and TRBJ2-1, with D unresolved. Germline V lookup: CDR1 SGHRS, CDR2 YFSETQ. The CDR3 is 12 amino acids. Between the trimmed V and J ends, which lost 0 bases and 6 bases, there was a span of 4 bases. The chain's CDR3 is CASSLGPNEQFF. DNA for the CDR3: TGCGCCAGCAGCTTGGGGCCCAATGAGCAGTTCTTC. Looking up the rest from reference TRBV5-1 and TRBJ2-1 gives the full variable domain: KAGVTQTPRYLIKTRGQQVTLSCSPISGHRSVSWYQQTPGQGLQFLFEYFSETQRNKGNFPGRFSGRQFSNSRSEMNVSTLELGDSALYLCASSLGPNEQFFGPGTRLTVL.

This CDR3 reads CASSEIHGGYGYTF. The CDR3 nucleotides are TGTGCCAGCAGTGAAATACACGGGGGCTATGGCTACACCTTC. V usage is TRBV6-1 and J usage is TRBJ1-2, with D perhaps TRBD1 (5 bases). CDR1 MNHNS and CDR2 SASEGT come from the germline V gene. The ends were cut back, 2 bases at V and 4 bases at J, with 11 bases in the middle. The CDR3 is made up of 14 amino acids.